One sample yielded the 3 T cell receptor beta chains listed below, sequenced in a study of blood T cell repertoires in COVID-19 (dated by TCRdb to 2020 to 2021). The library was made by the immunoSEQ multiplex PCR assay. Drawn from immuneACCESS, this table holds only the in-frame rearrangements with V and J called that TCRdb kept. Clones are partly lost; checked studies trace under half to an unresolved V gene and leave the rest unexplained. The sample table contains about 240,000 clones; only one count was recorded for around 87% of them. The top ten constitute roughly 3.5% of the sample. The sequenced sample consisted of PBMCs or T cells enriched from blood (not recorded which). These receptors were obtained from a woman in her forties with acute COVID-19.

The chain carries TRBV5-4 and TRBJ2-7, with 8 positions matching TRBD2. This CDR3 contains 16 residues. Germline CDR1 is SGHNT and CDR2 is YYREEE (reference sequence). After removal of 4 bases from V and 4 bases from J, the junction contained 13 bases not matched to a gene. The CDR3 protein is CASSATSGTSEYEQYF. CDR3 DNA sequence: TGTGCCAGCAGCGCCACATCGGGGACTAGTGAGTACGAGCAGTACTTC.

This clone appeared a single time. The rearrangement uses TRBV6-6 and TRBJ2-1; 7 bases align to TRBD2. The junction had 8 bases not matched to a gene; V was cut back by 6 bases and J by 3 bases. The CDR3 spans 15 residues. CDR1 MNHNY and CDR2 SVGAGI come from the germline V gene (reference sequence). The CDR3 here is CASRPPSGIYNEQFF. In DNA, the CDR3 is TGTGCCAGCAGACCCCCCAGCGGGATCTACAATGAGCAGTTCTTC.

The genes are TRBV19 and TRBJ2-1, with D perhaps matching TRBD2 (6 bases). The germline CDR1 and CDR2 sequences are LNHDA and SQIVND (reference sequence). Trimming took off 6 bases at V and 5 bases at J, with 14 bases between the two ends. The CDR3 covers 14 residues. In DNA form, the CDR3 reads TGTGCCAGTAGGGACTTGGCGGGAAACAATGAGCAGTTCTTC. It is translated as CASRDLAGNNEQFF. The full variable domain, completed using reference TRBV19 and TRBJ2-1, is DGGITQSPKYLFRKEGQNVTLSCEQNLNHDAMYWYRQDPGQGLRLIYYSQIVNDFQKGDIAEGYSVSREKKESFPLTVTSAQKNPTAFYLCASRDLAGNNEQFFGPGTRLTVL.